The T cell receptor (beta chain) under discussion was sequenced for a study of blood T cell repertoires in COVID-19. The V and J ends lost 2 bases and 6 bases respectively, with 4 bases between them. The CDR3 is made up of 12 amino acids. Germline CDR1 is SEHNR and CDR2 is FQNEAQ (reference sequence). TCRdb's copy holds only in-frame clones and misses some; the assay was immunoSEQ multiplex PCR. The table records approximately 110,000 clones, approximately 85% of them present only once. This clone was detected only once. Specimen: peripheral blood. The V call is TRBV7-9, the J call TRBJ2-2; D is ambiguous. The TCR was taken from a woman aged 55 to 70 with COVID-19, enrolled during active disease. The CDR3 protein is CASSLLSGELFF. The CDR3 nucleotides are TGTGCCAGCAGCTTATTATCCGGGGAGCTGTTTTTT.